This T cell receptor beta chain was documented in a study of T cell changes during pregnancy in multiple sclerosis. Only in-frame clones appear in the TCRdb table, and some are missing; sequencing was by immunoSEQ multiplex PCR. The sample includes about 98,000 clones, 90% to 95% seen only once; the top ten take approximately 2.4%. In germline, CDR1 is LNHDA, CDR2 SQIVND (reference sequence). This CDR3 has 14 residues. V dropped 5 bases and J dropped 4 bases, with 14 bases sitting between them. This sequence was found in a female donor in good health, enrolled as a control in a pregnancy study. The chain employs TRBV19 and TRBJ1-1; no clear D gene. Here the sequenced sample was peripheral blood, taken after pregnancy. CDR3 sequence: CASSPTYPGTEAFF. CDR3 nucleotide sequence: TGTGCCAGTAGTCCTACATATCCGGGCACTGAAGCTTTCTTT. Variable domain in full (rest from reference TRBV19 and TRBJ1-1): DGGITQSPKYLFRKEGQNVTLSCEQNLNHDAMYWYRQDPGQGLRLIYYSQIVNDFQKGDIAEGYSVSREKKESFPLTVTSAQKNPTAFYLCASSPTYPGTEAFFGQGTRLTVV.